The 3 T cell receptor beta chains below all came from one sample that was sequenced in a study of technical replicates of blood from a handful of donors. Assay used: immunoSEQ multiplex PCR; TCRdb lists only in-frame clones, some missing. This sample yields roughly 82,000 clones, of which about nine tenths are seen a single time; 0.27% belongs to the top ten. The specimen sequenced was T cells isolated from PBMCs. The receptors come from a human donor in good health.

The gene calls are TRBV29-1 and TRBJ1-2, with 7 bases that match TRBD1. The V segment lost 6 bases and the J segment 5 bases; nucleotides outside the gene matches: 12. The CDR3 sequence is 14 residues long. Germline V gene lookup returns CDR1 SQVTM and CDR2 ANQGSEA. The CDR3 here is CSVDRVLNSYGYTF. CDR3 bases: TGCAGCGTAGACAGGGTGCTCAATTCATATGGCTACACCTTC.

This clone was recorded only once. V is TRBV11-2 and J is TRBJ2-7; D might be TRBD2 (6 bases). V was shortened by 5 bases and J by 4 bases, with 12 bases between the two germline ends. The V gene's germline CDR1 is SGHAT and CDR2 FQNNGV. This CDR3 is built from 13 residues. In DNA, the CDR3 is TGTGCCAGCAGCCAGGCAGGGACTTACGAGCAGTACTTC. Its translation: CASSQAGTYEQYF. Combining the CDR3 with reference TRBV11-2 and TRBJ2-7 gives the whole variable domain EAGVAQSPRYKIIEKRQSVAFWCNPISGHATLYWYQQILGQGPKLLIQFQNNGVVDDSQLPKDRFSAERLKGVDSTLKIQPAKLEDSAVYLCASSQAGTYEQYFGPGTRLTVT.

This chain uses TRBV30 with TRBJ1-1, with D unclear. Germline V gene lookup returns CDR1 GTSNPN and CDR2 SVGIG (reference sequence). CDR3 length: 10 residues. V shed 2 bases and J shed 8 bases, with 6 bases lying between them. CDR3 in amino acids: CAWSRAEAFF. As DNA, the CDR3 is TGTGCCTGGAGTCGTGCGGAAGCTTTCTTT.